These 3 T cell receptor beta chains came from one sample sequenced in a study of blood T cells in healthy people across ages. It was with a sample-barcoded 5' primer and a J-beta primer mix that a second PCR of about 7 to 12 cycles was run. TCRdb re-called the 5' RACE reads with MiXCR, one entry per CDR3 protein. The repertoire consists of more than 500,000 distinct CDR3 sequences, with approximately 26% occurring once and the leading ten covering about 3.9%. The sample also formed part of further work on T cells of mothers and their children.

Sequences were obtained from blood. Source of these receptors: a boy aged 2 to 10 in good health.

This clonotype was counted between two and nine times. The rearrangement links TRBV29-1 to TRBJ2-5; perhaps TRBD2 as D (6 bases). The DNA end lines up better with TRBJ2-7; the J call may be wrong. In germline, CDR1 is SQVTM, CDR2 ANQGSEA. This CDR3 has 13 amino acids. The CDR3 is CSVLFSGSYEQYF. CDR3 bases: TGCAGCGTTCTGTTTAGCGGCTCCTACGAGCAGTACTTC.

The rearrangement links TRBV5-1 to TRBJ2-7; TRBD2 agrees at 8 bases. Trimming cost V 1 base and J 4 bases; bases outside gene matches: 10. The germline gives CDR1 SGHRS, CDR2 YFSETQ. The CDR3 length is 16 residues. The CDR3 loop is CASSLWPGGGLYEQYF. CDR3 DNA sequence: TGCGCCAGCAGCTTGTGGCCCGGCGGGGGGCTGTACGAGCAGTACTTC.

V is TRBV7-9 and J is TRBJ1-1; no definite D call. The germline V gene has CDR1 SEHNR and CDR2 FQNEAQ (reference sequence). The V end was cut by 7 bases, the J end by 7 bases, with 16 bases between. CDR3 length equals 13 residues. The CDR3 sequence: CASTPSLTIEAFF. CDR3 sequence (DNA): TGTGCCAGCACCCCATCCCTTACCATTGAAGCTTTCTTT.